Listed below are T cell receptor beta chains from one sample, sequenced in a study of blood T cell repertoires in COVID-19. Here immunoSEQ multiplex PCR was the method, and the copy in TCRdb shows in-frame clones only, minus some. Here the sample spans 230,000 or so clones, more than 65% being singletons. Sequenced sample: peripheral blood. The receptor set was obtained from a middle-aged man who had recovered from COVID-19. Both conserved end residues are part of each CDR3. The order of the fields is clone size, D gene, J gene, V gene, CDR3 DNA, CDR3 protein. D genes are given only for firm matches. For some rows the clone size is stated as once, few or many, or as a class when expanded; others skip it.

abundance: .; d_gene: TRBD1; j_gene: TRBJ2-1; v_gene: TRBV27; CDR3nt: TGTGCCAGCAGTTTTACCGACAGGGGGGCGAACAATGAGCAGTTCTTC; CDR3aa: CASSFTDRGANNEQFF
abundance: .; d_gene: .; j_gene: TRBJ1-2; v_gene: TRBV5-1; CDR3nt: TGCGCCAGCAGCTCGGACGGGTGGGGAGATGGCTACACCTTC; CDR3aa: CASSSDGWGDGYTF
abundance: .; d_gene: TRBD1; j_gene: TRBJ2-7; v_gene: TRBV19; CDR3nt: TGTGCCACCCGACGGGACAGGGTAGCCTACGAGCAGTACTTC; CDR3aa: CATRRDRVAYEQYF
abundance: .; d_gene: .; j_gene: TRBJ2-7; v_gene: TRBV3-1/TRBV3-2; CDR3nt: TGTGCCAGCAGCCAGGCCACTAGCTACGAGCAGTACTTC; CDR3aa: CASSQATSYEQYF
abundance: .; d_gene: .; j_gene: TRBJ2-1; v_gene: TRBV10-3; CDR3nt: TGTGCCATCAGAGCTATAGCGGCCAATGAGCAGTTCTTC; CDR3aa: CAIRAIAANEQFF
abundance: many; d_gene: .; j_gene: TRBJ2-1; v_gene: TRBV7-2; CDR3nt: TGTGCCAGCAGCCCTGGGACTTCCCGGTCGAATGAGCAGTTCTTC; CDR3aa: CASSPGTSRSNEQFF
abundance: .; d_gene: TRBD1; j_gene: TRBJ1-5; v_gene: TRBV28; CDR3nt: TGTGCCAGCATCCCCGGGACAGGGGTCAATCAGCCCCAGCATTTT; CDR3aa: CASIPGTGVNQPQHF
abundance: few; d_gene: .; j_gene: TRBJ2-2; v_gene: TRBV5-5; CDR3nt: TGTGCCAGCAGCCTAGTTTCCGGGGAGCTGTTTTTT; CDR3aa: CASSLVSGELFF
abundance: .; d_gene: TRBD2; j_gene: TRBJ2-7; v_gene: TRBV7-2; CDR3nt: TGTGCCAGCAGCTTAGATGATACTAGCGGGGGTAGTATTTACGAGCAGTACTTC; CDR3aa: CASSLDDTSGGSIYEQYF
abundance: .; d_gene: TRBD1; j_gene: TRBJ2-7; v_gene: TRBV23-1; CDR3nt: TGCGCCAGCGTGGGGACAGGGAACAGGTACGAGCAGTACTTC; CDR3aa: CASVGTGNRYEQYF
abundance: .; d_gene: .; j_gene: TRBJ1-6; v_gene: TRBV5-1; CDR3nt: TGCGCCAGCAGCTTGGGGCCTACGCTGTTGAGGGATTCACCCCTCCACTTT; CDR3aa: CASSLGPTLLRDSPLHF
abundance: .; d_gene: .; j_gene: TRBJ2-3; v_gene: TRBV6-1; CDR3nt: TGTGCCAGCAGTGAATCCCCCTTAGATACGCAGTATTTT; CDR3aa: CASSESPLDTQYF
abundance: few; d_gene: .; j_gene: TRBJ2-3; v_gene: TRBV7-9; CDR3nt: TGTGCCAGCAGCTCCGTCGCGATAGCGGGCACAGATACGCAGTATTTT; CDR3aa: CASSSVAIAGTDTQYF
abundance: .; d_gene: .; j_gene: TRBJ2-5; v_gene: TRBV5-1; CDR3nt: TGCGCCAGCAGCTTCGAACTAGGACGGGGAGAGACCCAGTACTTC; CDR3aa: CASSFELGRGETQYF
abundance: .; d_gene: TRBD1; j_gene: TRBJ2-4; v_gene: TRBV10-3; CDR3nt: TGTGCCATTTCCCCTACCACAGGGGATCGCCCCTACTTC; CDR3aa: CAISPTTGDRPYF
abundance: .; d_gene: TRBD2; j_gene: TRBJ2-1; v_gene: TRBV5-1; CDR3nt: TGCGCCAGCAGCTTGGTACTAGCGGGAGCGAATGAGCAGTTCTTC; CDR3aa: CASSLVLAGANEQFF
abundance: .; d_gene: .; j_gene: TRBJ2-1; v_gene: TRBV29-1; CDR3nt: TGCAGCGTTGACGGGGTAATCGCCTACAATGAGCAGTTCTTC; CDR3aa: CSVDGVIAYNEQFF
abundance: .; d_gene: .; j_gene: TRBJ1-2; v_gene: TRBV3-1/TRBV3-2; CDR3nt: TGTGCCAGCAGCCATAGAACCATGAGGGGGAACTATGGCTACACCTTC; CDR3aa: CASSHRTMRGNYGYTF
abundance: .; d_gene: TRBD1; j_gene: TRBJ1-6; v_gene: TRBV5-4; CDR3nt: TGTGCCAGCAGCCCAGACAGGGGGCGAAGAAATTCACCCCTCCACTTT; CDR3aa: CASSPDRGRRNSPLHF
abundance: .; d_gene: TRBD2; j_gene: TRBJ2-7; v_gene: TRBV7-2; CDR3nt: TGTGCCAGCAGCTTAGTAGGGAGCGGGAGTGGCTACGAGCAGTACTTC; CDR3aa: CASSLVGSGSGYEQYF
abundance: .; d_gene: .; j_gene: TRBJ2-3; v_gene: TRBV12-3/TRBV12-4; CDR3nt: TGTGCCAGCAGCCCCGGCACAGATACGCAGTATTTT; CDR3aa: CASSPGTDTQYF
abundance: .; d_gene: TRBD2; j_gene: TRBJ2-1; v_gene: TRBV11-2; CDR3nt: TGTGCCAGCAGCTTAGACTTGGCGGGGGGGCCCAATGAGCAGTTCTTC; CDR3aa: CASSLDLAGGPNEQFF
abundance: .; d_gene: .; j_gene: TRBJ2-7; v_gene: TRBV5-6; CDR3nt: TGTGCCAGCAGCTGGTTGGACAGAAACGAGCAGTACTTC; CDR3aa: CASSWLDRNEQYF
abundance: few; d_gene: TRBD1; j_gene: TRBJ2-3; v_gene: TRBV29-1; CDR3nt: TGCAGCGTTGGGGATCGGACAGGGGGCACAGATACGCAGTATTTT; CDR3aa: CSVGDRTGGTDTQYF
abundance: .; d_gene: TRBD1; j_gene: TRBJ1-6; v_gene: TRBV11-2; CDR3nt: TGTGCCAGCAGCTCGACAGGGAACGATAATTCACCCCTCCACTTT; CDR3aa: CASSSTGNDNSPLHF
abundance: .; d_gene: TRBD2; j_gene: TRBJ2-3; v_gene: TRBV9; CDR3nt: TGTGCCAGCAGCGTAAGCGGGGGACTAGCTACAGATACGCAGTATTTT; CDR3aa: CASSVSGGLATDTQYF
abundance: .; d_gene: TRBD1; j_gene: TRBJ1-5; v_gene: TRBV19; CDR3nt: TGTGCCACGAGCCCGACGACAGGGGTGAGCAATCAGCCCCAGCATTTT; CDR3aa: CATSPTTGVSNQPQHF
abundance: .; d_gene: TRBD1; j_gene: TRBJ1-2; v_gene: TRBV9; CDR3nt: TGTGCCAGCAGCGCGGACAGGGGAGGAAGCTATGGCTACACCTTC; CDR3aa: CASSADRGGSYGYTF
abundance: .; d_gene: TRBD1; j_gene: TRBJ2-7; v_gene: TRBV6-5; CDR3nt: TGTGCCAGCACCGGGACAGGGACCTACGAGCAGTACTTC; CDR3aa: CASTGTGTYEQYF
abundance: once; d_gene: TRBD1; j_gene: TRBJ1-2; v_gene: TRBV15; CDR3nt: TGTGCCACCAGCAGACCGCCCGAGGGGGCATATGGCTACACCTTC; CDR3aa: CATSRPPEGAYGYTF
abundance: .; d_gene: .; j_gene: TRBJ1-1; v_gene: TRBV12-5; CDR3nt: TGTGCTAGTGGTTTGGTACAGCAGGGGATTGAAGCTTTCTTT; CDR3aa: CASGLVQQGIEAFF
abundance: .; d_gene: TRBD1; j_gene: TRBJ2-5; v_gene: TRBV27; CDR3nt: TGTGCCAGCAGCCGACAGGGGGTGGAGGAGACCCAGTACTTC; CDR3aa: CASSRQGVEETQYF
abundance: .; d_gene: .; j_gene: TRBJ2-7; v_gene: TRBV7-2; CDR3nt: TGTGCCAGCAGCTTACCAGGGCGCGGCGAGCAGTACTTC; CDR3aa: CASSLPGRGEQYF
abundance: .; d_gene: .; j_gene: TRBJ2-7; v_gene: TRBV18; CDR3nt: TGTGCCAGCTCACCTGACCTAGAGGACGAGCAGTACTTC; CDR3aa: CASSPDLEDEQYF
abundance: .; d_gene: TRBD2; j_gene: TRBJ2-2; v_gene: TRBV7-2; CDR3nt: TGTGCCAGCAGCTTAGTGTCTCCAGGGACTAGCAGCACCGGGGAGCTGTTTTTT; CDR3aa: CASSLVSPGTSSTGELFF
abundance: .; d_gene: .; j_gene: TRBJ2-5; v_gene: TRBV4-1; CDR3nt: TGCGCCAGCAGCCAAAGTGTGACTAGCCAAGAGACCCAGTACTTC; CDR3aa: CASSQSVTSQETQYF
abundance: .; d_gene: TRBD2; j_gene: TRBJ2-6; v_gene: TRBV19; CDR3nt: TGTGCCAGTTCGACACTAGCGGGTCCACCCAACTCTGGGGCCAACGTCCTGACTTTC; CDR3aa: CASSTLAGPPNSGANVLTF
abundance: .; d_gene: TRBD2; j_gene: TRBJ2-1; v_gene: TRBV16; CDR3nt: TGTGCCAGCAGCCAGCCGGGACTAGCGGGAGTTGAGCAGTTCTTC; CDR3aa: CASSQPGLAGVEQFF
abundance: .; d_gene: .; j_gene: TRBJ2-7; v_gene: TRBV5-1; CDR3nt: TGCGCCAGCAGCTTGGATAATTGGTCGCGGGAACTCATCTACGAGCAGTACTTC; CDR3aa: CASSLDNWSRELIYEQYF
abundance: few; d_gene: .; j_gene: TRBJ2-3; v_gene: TRBV7-2; CDR3nt: TGTGCCAGCAGCTTGTATCGGACTAGGGGGTCTGATACGCAGTATTTT; CDR3aa: CASSLYRTRGSDTQYF
abundance: .; d_gene: .; j_gene: TRBJ2-7; v_gene: TRBV10-1; CDR3nt: TGCGCCAGCAGTAGAGATACCCAAAGCTCCTACGAGCAGTACTTC; CDR3aa: CASSRDTQSSYEQYF
abundance: .; d_gene: .; j_gene: TRBJ2-1; v_gene: TRBV5-6; CDR3nt: TGTGCCAGCAGCTTGGGACAGAACTACAATGAGCAGTTCTTC; CDR3aa: CASSLGQNYNEQFF
abundance: .; d_gene: .; j_gene: TRBJ2-1; v_gene: TRBV6-2/TRBV6-3; CDR3nt: TGTGCCAGCAGTTATGCGGTCAAGGAGCAGTTCTTC; CDR3aa: CASSYAVKEQFF
abundance: .; d_gene: .; j_gene: TRBJ1-1; v_gene: TRBV11-2; CDR3nt: TGTGCCAGCAGCCGTTTCACAGGAGACACTGAAGCTTTCTTT; CDR3aa: CASSRFTGDTEAFF
abundance: .; d_gene: .; j_gene: TRBJ1-6; v_gene: TRBV7-9; CDR3nt: TGTGCCAGCAGCTTGCGGGGCCCCAATAATTCACCCCTCCACTTT; CDR3aa: CASSLRGPNNSPLHF
abundance: .; d_gene: .; j_gene: TRBJ2-3; v_gene: TRBV19; CDR3nt: TGTGCCAGTAGTATAACTATTAGCACAGATACGCAGTATTTT; CDR3aa: CASSITISTDTQYF
abundance: .; d_gene: TRBD2; j_gene: TRBJ2-1; v_gene: TRBV5-1; CDR3nt: TGCGCCAGCAGCCCGGCGGACTGGACTAGCGGGAGGCACCGAAGCTCCTACAATGAGCAGTTCTTC; CDR3aa: CASSPADWTSGRHRSSYNEQFF
abundance: .; d_gene: .; j_gene: TRBJ2-3; v_gene: TRBV19; CDR3nt: TGTGCCAGCCCATACAGGGAATGTGCAGATACGCAGTATTTT; CDR3aa: CASPYRECADTQYF
abundance: .; d_gene: .; j_gene: TRBJ2-1; v_gene: TRBV6-6; CDR3nt: TGTGCCAGCAGTTACAGAGGCCGCCACAATGAGCAGTTCTTC; CDR3aa: CASSYRGRHNEQFF
abundance: .; d_gene: TRBD1; j_gene: TRBJ2-3; v_gene: TRBV6-1; CDR3nt: TGTGCCAGCAGTGATTACAGGGGGCTGGGAGATACGCAGTATTTT; CDR3aa: CASSDYRGLGDTQYF
abundance: .; d_gene: .; j_gene: TRBJ2-7; v_gene: TRBV18; CDR3nt: TGTGCCAGCTCGCCTGGACAGTACGAGCAGTACTTC; CDR3aa: CASSPGQYEQYF
abundance: .; d_gene: .; j_gene: TRBJ1-1; v_gene: TRBV5-1; CDR3nt: TGCGCCAGCACTGATCCGGGGAGGATCACTGAAGCTTTCTTT; CDR3aa: CASTDPGRITEAFF
abundance: once; d_gene: TRBD2; j_gene: TRBJ2-7; v_gene: TRBV28; CDR3nt: TGTGCCAGCGCTAGCGGGGATCCCTACGAGCAGTACTTC; CDR3aa: CASASGDPYEQYF
abundance: once; d_gene: .; j_gene: TRBJ1-1; v_gene: TRBV30; CDR3nt: TGTGCCTGGGGACAGATTACTGAAGCTTTCTTT; CDR3aa: CAWGQITEAFF
abundance: .; d_gene: .; j_gene: TRBJ2-2; v_gene: TRBV28; CDR3nt: TGTGCCAGCAGTTCCAGACCGTCATGGGGCCCGAACACCGGGGAGCTGTTTTTT; CDR3aa: CASSSRPSWGPNTGELFF
abundance: .; d_gene: .; j_gene: TRBJ1-5; v_gene: TRBV9; CDR3nt: TGTGCCAGCAGCGTAACAGGGACAAATCAGCCCCAGCATTTT; CDR3aa: CASSVTGTNQPQHF
abundance: .; d_gene: .; j_gene: TRBJ1-3; v_gene: TRBV18; CDR3nt: TGTGCCAGCTCACCGGGGACTCCCGGAAACACCATATATTTT; CDR3aa: CASSPGTPGNTIYF
abundance: .; d_gene: .; j_gene: TRBJ1-2; v_gene: TRBV19; CDR3nt: TGTGCCAGTAGTAGCCGGGACTATGGCTACACCTTC; CDR3aa: CASSSRDYGYTF
abundance: .; d_gene: TRBD1; j_gene: TRBJ2-7; v_gene: TRBV6-6; CDR3nt: TGTGCCAGCAGTCGGACAGGGAGCTCCTACGAGCAGTACTTC; CDR3aa: CASSRTGSSYEQYF
abundance: .; d_gene: .; j_gene: TRBJ1-5; v_gene: TRBV7-2; CDR3nt: TGTGCCAGCAGCTTAGGGGGACTGGGCAATCAGCCCCAGCATTTT; CDR3aa: CASSLGGLGNQPQHF